The 26 T cell receptor beta chains below all came from one sample that was sequenced in a study of Ad26.COV2.S vaccination and SARS-CoV-2 variants. The data were produced by immunoSEQ multiplex PCR, yet TCRdb's version contains in-frame clones alone and is incomplete. The sample contains roughly 680,000 clones, roughly 90% of which appear only once. Treatment meaning: about 20 received Ad26.COV2.S at low or high dose, single or two shots; roughly 5 received placebo; per-sample allocation not given. Sampling was done on day 63 after the first vaccine or placebo injection. The starting material was peripheral blood, obtained in a trial of Ad26.COV2.S vaccine versus placebo. The receptors come from a person aged 18-60 years who received the Ad26.COV2.S COVID-19 vaccine or a placebo.

This rearrangement joins TRBV2 to TRBJ2-3; TRBD1 matches 12 bases. V was clipped by 7 bases and J by 5 bases; unmatched bases: 7. Germline V gene sequence: CDR1 SNHLY, CDR2 FYNNEI. This CDR3 spans 15 amino acids. The CDR3 loop is CASTRDRGQLDTQYF. The CDR3 coding sequence is TGTGCCAGCACCCGGGACAGGGGGCAGTTAGATACGCAGTATTTT.

The V and J genes are TRBV5-1 and TRBJ2-1; D is undetermined. Germline CDR1 is SGHRS and CDR2 is YFSETQ. V lost 0 bases to trimming and J lost 2 bases, with 9 bases between them. CDR3 length equals 15 residues. The CDR3 nucleotides read TGCGCCAGCAGCTTGGTGGTTGGCGCCTACAATGAGCAGTTCTTC. Residues: CASSLVVGAYNEQFF. Combining the CDR3 with reference TRBV5-1 and TRBJ2-1 gives the whole variable domain KAGVTQTPRYLIKTRGQQVTLSCSPISGHRSVSWYQQTPGQGLQFLFEYFSETQRNKGNFPGRFSGRQFSNSRSEMNVSTLELGDSALYLCASSLVVGAYNEQFFGPGTRLTVL.

This chain joins TRBV15 and TRBJ2-1; the D gene is possibly TRBD2 (6 bases). The CDR3 length is 14 residues. Germline V gene lookup returns CDR1 LNHNV and CDR2 YYDKDF (reference sequence). Between the trimmed V and J ends, which lost 3 bases and 4 bases, there was a span of 10 bases. For the CDR3, the DNA is TGTGCCACCAGCAGGGCCGGGACTTACAATGAGCAGTTCTTC. It is translated as CATSRAGTYNEQFF.

This clone was seen a handful of times. V gene TRBV6-5 combines with J gene TRBJ1-1, with a weak D call TRBD1 (6 bases). V lost 5 bases and J lost 3, with 16 bases in between. The CDR3 runs 15 residues. CDR1 is MNHEY and CDR2 is SVGAGI in the germline V gene. Here the CDR3 DNA reads TGTGCCAGCAGTCCCATACAGGGAGGATACACTGAAGCTTTCTTT. Protein sequence: CASSPIQGGYTEAFF.

The chain joins TRBV11-2 to TRBJ2-1, with no clear D. The CDR3 extends over 12 amino acids. Per the germline V gene, CDR1 is SGHAT and CDR2 is FQNNGV. The V end was cut by 5 bases, the J end by 7 bases, with 9 bases between. CDR3 protein: CASSHSFNEQFF. CDR3 nucleotide sequence: TGTGCCAGCAGCCATTCCTTTAATGAGCAGTTCTTC.

The chain has TRBV2 and TRBJ2-2; tentatively, D is TRBD1 (7 bases). The CDR3 is made up of 13 amino acids. V lost 8 bases and J lost 6, with 13 bases in between. The germline gives CDR1 SNHLY, CDR2 FYNNEI. Here the CDR3 reads CASAQGEAGELFF. CDR3 DNA: TGTGCCAGCGCTCAGGGGGAGGCCGGGGAGCTGTTTTTT. The full variable domain, rest sourced from reference TRBV2 and TRBJ2-2, is EPEVTQTPSHQVTQMGQEVILRCVPISNHLYFYWYRQILGQKVEFLVSFYNNEISEKSEIFDDQFSVERPDGSNFTLKIRSTKLEDSAMYFCASAQGEAGELFFGEGSRLTVL.

The chain joins TRBV10-2 to TRBJ1-2; 9 bases fit TRBD1. Looked up from germline, CDR1 is WSHSY and CDR2 is SAAADI. The V segment lost 7 bases and the J segment 3 bases; nucleotides outside the gene matches: 6. This CDR3 region has 14 residues. CDR3: CASNRQGGDYGYTF. As DNA, the CDR3 is TGCGCCAGCAACCGACAGGGGGGGGACTATGGCTACACCTTC.

This chain links TRBV5-5 with TRBJ2-7; a possible D gene is TRBD1 (6 bases). The CDR3 sequence is 13 residues long. Trimming removed 7 bases from V and 6 bases from J, with 17 bases in between. Per germline, CDR1 SGHKS and CDR2 YYEKEE (reference sequence). CDR3 loop: CASEGSQGIEQYF. Here the CDR3 DNA reads TGTGCCAGCGAAGGTTCGCAGGGGATCGAGCAGTACTTC.

The gene calls are TRBV27 and TRBJ1-5; D call uncertain. CDR1 is MNHEY and CDR2 is SMNVEV in the germline V gene (reference sequence). This CDR3 contains 12 residues. V was trimmed by 2 bases and J by 7 bases, leaving 6 bases between them. CDR3 nucleotides: TGTGCCAGCAGTTTACCGGGGCAGCCCCAGCATTTT. Amino acids: CASSLPGQPQHF.

The sample holds one count of this clone. This sequence joins TRBV5-4 and TRBJ2-1; 8 bases agree with TRBD2. With 2 bases clipped from V and 2 bases from J, the junction kept 3 bases outside the gene matches. Germline CDR1 reads SGHNT; CDR2 reads YYREEE (reference sequence). The CDR3 sequence is 15 residues long. The CDR3 sequence is CASSFYGRAYNEQFF. The CDR3 bases are TGTGCCAGCAGCTTCTACGGGAGGGCCTACAATGAGCAGTTCTTC.

The rearrangement links TRBV5-8 to TRBJ1-5; 11 bases fit TRBD1. Germline lookup yields CDR1 SGHTS and CDR2 YDEGEE. The V gene end was trimmed by 4 bases and the J gene end by 4 bases; junction bases not matched to a gene: 1. The CDR3 covers 14 residues. The chain's CDR3 is CASSRDRGNQPQHF. The CDR3 bases are TGTGCCAGCAGCCGGGACAGGGGGAATCAGCCCCAGCATTTT.

This sequence joins TRBV18 and TRBJ2-3; D is undetermined. Germline assignment: CDR1 KGHSH and CDR2 LQKENI. The CDR3 is made up of 16 amino acids. V was trimmed by 1 base and J by 7 bases, leaving 18 bases between them. CDR3 DNA: TGTGCCAGCTCACCACGGCTTGATCGTAGTAATAATACGCAGTATTTT. It is translated as CASSPRLDRSNNTQYF. Supplemented by reference TRBV18 and TRBJ2-3, the full variable domain reads NAGVMQNPRHLVRRRGQEARLRCSPMKGHSHVYWYRQLPEEGLKFMVYLQKENIIDESGMPKERFSAEFPKEGPSILRIQQVVRGDSAAYFCASSPRLDRSNNTQYFGPGTRLTVL.

The chain recombines TRBV29-1 with TRBJ2-3; possible D gene TRBD2, 6 bases. The CDR3 loop spans 14 amino acids. Trimming took off 3 bases at V and 0 bases at J, with 10 bases between the two ends. CDR1 and CDR2 from the germline V gene are SQVTM and ANQGSEA. In DNA form, the CDR3 reads TGCAGCGTTGATGGAGGGTTTAGCACAGATACGCAGTATTTT. Encoded protein: CSVDGGFSTDTQYF.

The genes are TRBV30 and TRBJ2-3; 10 bases match TRBD2. Trimming took 2 bases from V and 6 from J; bases not matched to a gene: 8. The CDR3 is 15 residues long. Germline V gene lookup returns CDR1 GTSNPN and CDR2 SVGIG (reference sequence). The CDR3 sequence is CAWSRAGGWSDTQYF. For the CDR3, the DNA is TGTGCCTGGAGTAGAGCGGGGGGGTGGTCGGATACGCAGTATTTT.

The chain carries TRBV5-4 and TRBJ2-7, with D hard to call. From germline, CDR1 is SGHNT and CDR2 YYREEE (reference sequence). Trimming removed 2 bases from V and 4 bases from J, with 7 bases in between. This CDR3 spans 12 amino acids. The CDR3 nucleotides are TGTGCCAGCAGCTTTGATCAGTACGAGCAGTACTTC. It specifies CASSFDQYEQYF.

A remark on this clone: One end of the junction varies from germline; a read error may be responsible. J is TRBJ2-3 and V is TRBV7-7; TRBD2 matches 11 bases. This CDR3 has 15 amino acids. Germline-derived CDR1 and CDR2 are SSHAT and FNYEAQ (reference sequence). This CDR3 is CASSPGLADTDTQYF. Here the CDR3 DNA reads TGTGCTAGCAGCCCGGGACTAGCGGATACAGATACGCAGTATTTT.

This clone was seen once. The chain recombines TRBV13 with TRBJ2-5; tentative D call: TRBD1 (6 bases). Germline-derived CDR1 and CDR2 are PRHDT and FYEKMQ (reference sequence). The CDR3 contains 15 residues. V was clipped by 0 bases and J by 6 bases, with 14 bases between them. The CDR3 DNA sequence: TGTGCCAGCAGCTTAGGGACAGGCCGTACCAAGACCCAGTACTTC. As protein: CASSLGTGRTKTQYF.

A remark on this clone: Other nucleotide sequences from this sample produce the same CDR3. The CDR3 DNA reads as TGTGCCAGTAGTCGGGGATATGGCTACACCTTC. It codes for CASSRGYGYTF. The chain carries TRBV19 and TRBJ1-2; no clear D gene. There are 11 residues in the CDR3. Germline V gene data show CDR1 as LNHDA and CDR2 as SQIVND (reference sequence). V was pared by 5 bases and J by 5 bases, with 6 bases between.

The J gene is TRBJ2-5, the V gene TRBV9; 11 bases are shared with TRBD2. CDR3 size: 16 residues. V lost 0 bases and J lost 6; bases outside the gene matches: 7. Looked up from germline, CDR1 is SGDLS and CDR2 is YYNGEE. CDR3: CASSVASASGGQTQYF. In nucleotides, the CDR3 is TGTGCCAGCAGCGTAGCTTCGGCTAGCGGGGGGCAGACCCAGTACTTC.

The chain joins TRBV7-8 to TRBJ2-5; TRBD2 matches 12 bases. Germline V lookup: CDR1 SGHVS, CDR2 FQNEAQ. This CDR3 region has 15 residues. Trimming removed 5 bases from V and 2 bases from J; junction bases left unmatched: 3. For the CDR3, the DNA is TGTGCCAGCAGCGTCGGGACTAGCGGGCAAGAGACCCAGTACTTC. This codes for CASSVGTSGQETQYF.

The chain combines TRBV10-3 with TRBJ2-5; D is perhaps TRBD2 (7 bases). CDR1 is ENHRY and CDR2 is SYGVKD in the germline V gene. The CDR3 loop spans 20 amino acids. The V end was cut by 3 bases, the J end by 2 bases, with 28 bases between. This chain's CDR3 is CAISDPRWGGSKNEQETQYF. The CDR3 DNA is TGTGCCATCAGTGACCCACGTTGGGGGGGCTCCAAGAATGAGCAAGAGACCCAGTACTTC.

This chain connects TRBV5-6 to TRBJ2-6, with 8 positions matching TRBD1. Germline trimming cut 2 bases from V and 4 bases from J; bases unmatched to any gene: 8. The CDR3 extends over 17 amino acids. The germline V gene encodes CDR1 SGHDT and CDR2 YYEEEE. The CDR3 coding sequence is TGTGCCAGCAGCTTACCAGGGGGCGCCTCCGGGGCCAACGTCCTGACTTTC. Its protein is CASSLPGGASGANVLTF.

The CDR3 is CASSLTGNSPLHF. CDR3 bases: TGTGCCAGCAGCTTGACAGGGAATTCACCCCTCCACTTT. This chain connects TRBV12-3 or TRBV12-4 to TRBJ1-6; 7 nucleotides align to TRBD1. Trimming cost V 6 bases and J 7 bases; bases outside gene matches: 3. The CDR3 sequence is 13 residues long.

V usage is TRBV15 and J usage is TRBJ2-5; D gene ambiguous. The V gene lost 3 bases and the J gene lost 5 bases, with 10 bases spanning the gap. Germline V lookup: CDR1 LNHNV, CDR2 YYDKDF (reference sequence). This CDR3 has 13 amino acids. The CDR3 loop reads CATSRRISETQYF. CDR3 nucleotide sequence: TGTGCCACCAGCAGGCGGATATCGGAGACCCAGTACTTC.

The chain is built from TRBV6-5 and TRBJ1-5, with D perhaps matching TRBD1 (5 bases). The V gene's germline CDR1 is MNHEY and CDR2 SVGAGI. Between the trimmed V and J ends, which lost 6 bases and 2 bases, there was a span of 11 bases. This CDR3 is built from 14 residues. The CDR3 nucleotides read TGTGCCAGCAGCCCCGTAGGGGGCAATCAGCCCCAGCATTTT. Its translation: CASSPVGGNQPQHF.

The chain is built from TRBV3-1 (or the pseudogene TRBV3-2) and TRBJ1-5; D gene unclear. Trimming took off 0 bases at V and 4 bases at J, with 10 bases between the two ends. Per germline, CDR1 LGHDT and CDR2 YNNKEL (reference sequence). This CDR3 has 15 amino acids. The CDR3 DNA reads as TGTGCCAGCAGCCAAGAGCACAGCCTGAATCAGCCCCAGCATTTT. Amino acids: CASSQEHSLNQPQHF.